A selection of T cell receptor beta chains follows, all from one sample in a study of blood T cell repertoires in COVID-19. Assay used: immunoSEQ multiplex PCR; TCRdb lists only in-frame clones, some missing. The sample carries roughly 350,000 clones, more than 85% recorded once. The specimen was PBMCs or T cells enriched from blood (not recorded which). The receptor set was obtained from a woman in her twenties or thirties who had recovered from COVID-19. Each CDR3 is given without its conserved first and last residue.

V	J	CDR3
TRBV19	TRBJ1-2	ASSSPGQGATDGYT
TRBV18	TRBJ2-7	ASSPGAIISYEQY
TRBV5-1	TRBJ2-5	ASSLGGWGRETQY
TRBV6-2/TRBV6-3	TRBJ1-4	ASSLYRATNEKLF
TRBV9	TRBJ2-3	ASSLEGRKDTQY
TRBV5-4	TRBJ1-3	ASSPMRGFGNTIY
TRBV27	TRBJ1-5	ASSLSATGLGQPQH
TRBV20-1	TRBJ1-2	SAREQGRYT
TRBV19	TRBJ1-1	ASSINRETEAF
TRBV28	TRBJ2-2	ASSSPGTGGGYTGELF
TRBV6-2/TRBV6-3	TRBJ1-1	ASSYEDRFLNTEAF
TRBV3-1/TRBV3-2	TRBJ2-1	ASSQDTSGRGQF
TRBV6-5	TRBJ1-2	ASSPAGSNYGYT
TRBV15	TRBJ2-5	ATSRVGTDTQETQY
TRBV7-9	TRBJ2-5	ASSFTSRGETQY
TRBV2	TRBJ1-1	ASSGDRGHMGTEAF
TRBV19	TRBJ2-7	ASSYDRGPYEQY
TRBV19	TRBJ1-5	ASRPLGGNQPQH
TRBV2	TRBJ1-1	ASRGQPGNTEAF
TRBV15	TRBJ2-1	ATSRKTSGEQF
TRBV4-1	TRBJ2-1	ASSQAVGRALDEQF
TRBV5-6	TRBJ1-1	ASSFGRAAF
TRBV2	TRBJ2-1	ASSSPDRGPYNEQF
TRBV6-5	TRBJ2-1	ASSWTGGYNEQF
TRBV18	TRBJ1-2	ASSPGQGEGSGYT
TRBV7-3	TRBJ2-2	ASSPRAGRTGELF
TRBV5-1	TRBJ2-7	ASSGASGSGLAEQY
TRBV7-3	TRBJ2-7	ASSRSAGGRYEQY
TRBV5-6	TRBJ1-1	ASSLRWDWVNTEAF
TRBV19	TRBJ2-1	ASAGQLGLGEQF
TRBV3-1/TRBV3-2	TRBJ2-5	ASSQEGRGLQTQY
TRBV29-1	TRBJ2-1	SVEASGVFNEQF
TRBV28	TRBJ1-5	ASSFDDRGYQPQH
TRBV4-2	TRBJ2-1	ASSQEGGTSGRAAEQF
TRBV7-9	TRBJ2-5	ASSLGVAIQETQY
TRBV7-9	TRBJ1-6	ASSSGQGTSPLH
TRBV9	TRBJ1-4	ASSTGTGGDEKLF
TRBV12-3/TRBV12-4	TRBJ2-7	ASGSSYEQY
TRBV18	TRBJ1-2	ASSPEGDYGYT
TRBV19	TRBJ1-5	ASSIQGQRGSQPQH
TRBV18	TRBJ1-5	ASSGTDNQPQH